This TCR beta chain was sequenced for a study of T-cell memory formation after mild COVID-19 (dated by TCRdb to about 2021). About the study as a whole: TCR sequence clusters from the two donors were found to be largely donor specific. Two young, previously healthy adult volunteers made up the cohort, one male and one female. In a couple of donors, T-cell clones that expanded and contracted after mild COVID-19 were followed by sequencing TCRalpha and TCRbeta repertoires longitudinally.

Ficoll-Paque density gradient centrifugation was the method used to isolate PBMCs. The study at large found these results: Only a couple of mild cases were covered in the study, and larger cohorts including severe cases with pre-infection samples were considered necessary. The second-wave clones that peaked on day 37 were not confirmed to be SARS-CoV-2 specific. Contracting CD4+ clones turned up mainly in the CM and EM memory subsets, whereas EMRA was where CD8+ clones were enriched. Some responding clones were found in pre-infection memory, which suggests that pre-existing cross-reactive memory T cells took part in the SARS-CoV-2 response. Clones that contracted from day 15 to 85 showed balanced CD4/CD8 phenotypes, whereas a second wave of clones that expanded from day 15 to 37 leaned towards CD4+.

Many counts were recorded for this clonotype. It has no known antigen specificity. No per-base quality is available; no much larger clone lies one base away. The sequencing machine was an Illumina NovaSeq 6000. TCRalpha and TCRbeta cDNA libraries were constructed by 5'RACE with constant-segment primers, with sample barcodes and unique molecular identifiers being introduced. Trizol reagent was used to extract RNA from every sample. Library amplification was performed in two PCR steps, and a second sample barcode and Illumina TruSeq adapters were introduced in the second step. Sequencing of the libraries was done on an Illumina NovaSeq, producing 2 x 150 bp paired-end reads. Per the authors' processing: Reads were demultiplexed and collapsed into UMI-guided consensus sequences with migec v1.2.7. Using mixcr v2.1.11, UMI consensuses were aligned to TRA and TRB V and J templates and then assembled into clonotypes. A clonotype was counted as expanded or contracted only when both edgeR and NoisET called the clonotype significant, with the noise models trained on biological replicates. For edgeR calls, a false discovery rate-adjusted p below 0.01 and a log2 fold-change threshold of 1 were applied. As an exploratory analysis of dynamics, max-normalized trajectories of the 1000 most abundant clonotypes were examined by PCA with hierarchical clustering. Each responding clone was given a CD4 or CD8 phenotype based on the CD4+ and CD8+ repertoires, which had been sequenced separately. Starting from the raw public reads, TCRdb applied fastp trimming at Q25, assembled clones with MiXCR and retained in-frame beta chains. One record per CDR3 amino acid sequence lists the most common genes and DNA. The V and J calls and clone size come from TCRdb's table, not from the authors' own analysis. For this sample there are more than 9,500 distinct CDR3 sequences; about 14% appear just once. Of the sample, roughly 55% falls within the top ten clones.

Per the germline V gene, KGHSH is the CDR1 and LQKENI is the CDR2. From cysteine to phenylalanine, the CDR3 is 13 amino acids long. The only DNA kept is the CDR3, 39 bases in frame from the first base. Cut back by 3 bases and 4 bases, the V and J ends lie 9 bases apart. The TCR sequence derives from a young man who had mild COVID-19 (a few samples of this study predate the infection). The sample titles of this study are shuffled in the database, so cell type and time point are left out; the donor was told from shared clones. Sequencing was done on a sample of PBMCs or a T cell subset sorted from them (not recorded which). The chain is encoded by TRBV18 joined to TRBJ1-1, with the D gene not confidently named. The DNA sequence is TGTGCCAGCTCACCGGTAGCGGTCACTGAAGCTTTCTTT. The translation is CASSPVAVTEAFF.